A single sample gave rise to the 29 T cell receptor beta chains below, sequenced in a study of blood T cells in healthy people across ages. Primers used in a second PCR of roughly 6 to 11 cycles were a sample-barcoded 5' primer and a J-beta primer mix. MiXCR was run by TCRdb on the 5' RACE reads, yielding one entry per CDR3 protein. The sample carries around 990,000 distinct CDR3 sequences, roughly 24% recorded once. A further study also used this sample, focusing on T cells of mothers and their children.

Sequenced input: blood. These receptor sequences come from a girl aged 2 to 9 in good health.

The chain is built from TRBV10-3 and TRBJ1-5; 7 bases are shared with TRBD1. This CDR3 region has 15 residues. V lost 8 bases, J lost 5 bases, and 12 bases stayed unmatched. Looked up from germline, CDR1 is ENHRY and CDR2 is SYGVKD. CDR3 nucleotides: TGTGCCATCTCGCAAGAAAGCAGGGGGTATCAGCCCCAGCATTTT. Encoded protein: CAISQESRGYQPQHF.

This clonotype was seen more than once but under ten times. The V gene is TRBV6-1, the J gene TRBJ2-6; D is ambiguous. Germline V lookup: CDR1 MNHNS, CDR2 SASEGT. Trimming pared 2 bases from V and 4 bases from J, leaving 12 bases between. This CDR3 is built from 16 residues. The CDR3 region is CASSEYTAAGANVLTF. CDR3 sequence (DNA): TGTGCCAGCAGTGAATATACGGCGGCAGGGGCCAACGTCCTGACTTTC.

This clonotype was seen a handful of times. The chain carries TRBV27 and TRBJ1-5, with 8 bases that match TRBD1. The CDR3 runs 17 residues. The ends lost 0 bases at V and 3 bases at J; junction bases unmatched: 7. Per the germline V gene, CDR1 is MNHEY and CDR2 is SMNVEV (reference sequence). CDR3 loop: CASSLSQGQAINQPQHF. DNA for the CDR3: TGTGCCAGCAGTTTATCCCAGGGACAGGCCATCAATCAGCCCCAGCATTTT.

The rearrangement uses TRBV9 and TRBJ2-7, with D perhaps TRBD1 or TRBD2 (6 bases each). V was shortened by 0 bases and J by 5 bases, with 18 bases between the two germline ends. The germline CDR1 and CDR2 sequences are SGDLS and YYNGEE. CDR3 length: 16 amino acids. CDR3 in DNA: TGTGCCAGCAGCGTAGGTCCCGGGGGCGCTCCGGACGAGCAGTACTTC. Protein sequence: CASSVGPGGAPDEQYF. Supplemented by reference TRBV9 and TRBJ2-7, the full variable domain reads DSGVTQTPKHLITATGQRVTLRCSPRSGDLSVYWYQQSLDQGLQFLIQYYNGEERAKGNILERFSAQQFPDLHSELNLSSLELGDSALYFCASSVGPGGAPDEQYFGPGTRLTVT.

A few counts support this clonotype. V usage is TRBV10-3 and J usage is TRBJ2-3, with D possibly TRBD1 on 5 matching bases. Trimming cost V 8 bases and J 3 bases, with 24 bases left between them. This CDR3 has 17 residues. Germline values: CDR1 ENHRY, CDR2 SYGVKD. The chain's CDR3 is CAIAGPGAVQPTDTQYF. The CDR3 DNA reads TGTGCCATCGCAGGGCCTGGCGCGGTACAGCCTACAGATACGCAGTATTTT.

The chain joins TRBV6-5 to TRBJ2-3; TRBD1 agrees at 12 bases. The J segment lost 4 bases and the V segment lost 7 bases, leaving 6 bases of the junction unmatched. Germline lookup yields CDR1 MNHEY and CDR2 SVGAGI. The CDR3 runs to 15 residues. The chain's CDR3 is CASTGGTGGADTQYF. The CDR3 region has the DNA TGTGCCAGCACGGGCGGGACAGGGGGCGCAGATACGCAGTATTTT.

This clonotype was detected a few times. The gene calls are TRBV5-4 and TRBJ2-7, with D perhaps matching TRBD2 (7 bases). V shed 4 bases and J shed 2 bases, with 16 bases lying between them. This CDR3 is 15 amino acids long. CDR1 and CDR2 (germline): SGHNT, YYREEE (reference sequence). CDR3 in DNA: TGTGCCAGCAGCCCCCGGGGGGCGGGGCCCTACGAGCAGTACTTC. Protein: CASSPRGAGPYEQYF.

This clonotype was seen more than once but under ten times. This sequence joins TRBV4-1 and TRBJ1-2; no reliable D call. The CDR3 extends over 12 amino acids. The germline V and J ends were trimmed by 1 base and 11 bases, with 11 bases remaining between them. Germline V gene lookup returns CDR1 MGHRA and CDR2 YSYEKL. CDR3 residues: CASSQVVGVYTF. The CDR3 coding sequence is TGCGCCAGCAGCCAAGTTGTCGGGGTTTACACCTTC.

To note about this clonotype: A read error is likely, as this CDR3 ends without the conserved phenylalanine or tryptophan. The chain's CDR3 is CASSAPRGNSPLHS. CDR3 coding DNA: TGTGCCAGCAGTGCCCCTCGGGGTAACTCACCCCTCCACTCT. The J gene is TRBJ1-6, the V gene TRBV2; D is uncertain. Germline V CDR1 and CDR2: SNHLY, FYNNEI. The CDR3 runs to 14 residues. V lost 4 bases and J lost 10, with 14 bases in between.

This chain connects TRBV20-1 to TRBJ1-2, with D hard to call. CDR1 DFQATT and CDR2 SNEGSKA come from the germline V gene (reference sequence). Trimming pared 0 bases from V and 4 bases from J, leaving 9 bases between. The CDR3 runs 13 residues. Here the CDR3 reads CSARDQGGYGYTF. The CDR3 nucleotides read TGCAGTGCTAGAGATCAAGGCGGCTATGGCTACACCTTC.

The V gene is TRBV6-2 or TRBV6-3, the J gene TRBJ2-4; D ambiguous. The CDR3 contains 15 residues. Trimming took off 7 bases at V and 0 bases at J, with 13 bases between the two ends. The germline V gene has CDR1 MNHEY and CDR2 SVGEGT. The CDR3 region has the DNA TGTGCCAGCACCCCATCTGGGGTAGCCAAAAACATTCAGTACTTC. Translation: CASTPSGVAKNIQYF.

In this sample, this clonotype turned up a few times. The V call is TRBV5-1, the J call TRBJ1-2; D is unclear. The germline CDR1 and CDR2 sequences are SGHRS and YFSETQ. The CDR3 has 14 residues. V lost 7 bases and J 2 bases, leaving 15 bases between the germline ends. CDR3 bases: TGCGCCAGCGCCTTGGAGGGCCTAAACTATGGCTACACCTTC. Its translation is CASALEGLNYGYTF.

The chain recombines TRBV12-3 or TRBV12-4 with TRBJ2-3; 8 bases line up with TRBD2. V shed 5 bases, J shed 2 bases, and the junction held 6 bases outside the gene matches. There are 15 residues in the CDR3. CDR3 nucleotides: TGTGCCAGCAGTCCTAGCGGGTTCGACACAGATACGCAGTATTTT. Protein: CASSPSGFDTDTQYF.

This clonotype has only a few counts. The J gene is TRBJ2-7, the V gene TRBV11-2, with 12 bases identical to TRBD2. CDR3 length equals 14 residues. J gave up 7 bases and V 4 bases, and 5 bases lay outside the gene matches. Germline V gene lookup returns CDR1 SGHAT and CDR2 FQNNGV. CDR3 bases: TGTGCCAGCAGCTCACTAGCGGGAGGAGGAGAGCAGTACTTC. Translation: CASSSLAGGGEQYF.

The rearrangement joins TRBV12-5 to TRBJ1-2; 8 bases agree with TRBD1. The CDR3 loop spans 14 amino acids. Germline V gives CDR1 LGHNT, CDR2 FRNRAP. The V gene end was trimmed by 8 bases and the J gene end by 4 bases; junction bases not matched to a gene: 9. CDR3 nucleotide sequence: TGTGCTAGTTCGGCGACAGGGGTTATCTATGGCTACACCTTC. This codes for CASSATGVIYGYTF.

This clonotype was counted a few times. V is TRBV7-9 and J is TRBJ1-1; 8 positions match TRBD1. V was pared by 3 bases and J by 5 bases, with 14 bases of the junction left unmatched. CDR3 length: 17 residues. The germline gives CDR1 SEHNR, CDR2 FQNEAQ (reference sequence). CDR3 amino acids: CASSLDRELGSGTEAFF. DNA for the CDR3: TGTGCCAGCAGCTTGGACAGGGAGTTAGGTTCGGGAACTGAAGCTTTCTTT.

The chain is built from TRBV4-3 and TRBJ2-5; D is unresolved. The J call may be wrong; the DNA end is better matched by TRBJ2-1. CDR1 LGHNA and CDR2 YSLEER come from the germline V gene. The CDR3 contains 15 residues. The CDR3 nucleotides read TGCGCCAGCAGCCAAGATCGGCACCTTAGTGATGAGCAGTTCTTC. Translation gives CASSQDRHLSDEQFF.

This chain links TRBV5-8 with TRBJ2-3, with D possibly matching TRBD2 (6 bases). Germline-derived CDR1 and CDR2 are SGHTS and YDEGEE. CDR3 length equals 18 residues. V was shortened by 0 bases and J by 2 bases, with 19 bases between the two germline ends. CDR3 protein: CASSLEALRGELTDTQYF. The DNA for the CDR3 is TGTGCCAGCAGCTTGGAAGCCCTACGCGGGGAGCTCACAGATACGCAGTATTTT.

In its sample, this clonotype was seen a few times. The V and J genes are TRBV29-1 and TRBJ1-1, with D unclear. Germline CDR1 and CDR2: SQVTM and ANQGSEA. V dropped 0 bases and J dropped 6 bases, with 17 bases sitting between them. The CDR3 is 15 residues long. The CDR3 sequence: CSVEDLDVGRPEAFF. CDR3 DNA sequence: TGCAGCGTTGAAGATCTGGACGTCGGGCGCCCTGAAGCTTTCTTT. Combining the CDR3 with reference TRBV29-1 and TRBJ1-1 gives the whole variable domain SAVISQKPSRDICQRGTSLTIQCQVDSQVTMMFWYRQQPGQSLTLIATANQGSEATYESGFVIDKFPISRPNLTFSTLTVSNMSPEDSSIYLCSVEDLDVGRPEAFFGQGTRLTVV.

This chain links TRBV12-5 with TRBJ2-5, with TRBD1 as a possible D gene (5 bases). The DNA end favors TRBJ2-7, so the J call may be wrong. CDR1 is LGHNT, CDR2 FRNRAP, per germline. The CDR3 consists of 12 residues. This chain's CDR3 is CASGYDSYEQYF. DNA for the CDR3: TGTGCTAGTGGTTATGACAGCTACGAGCAGTACTTC.

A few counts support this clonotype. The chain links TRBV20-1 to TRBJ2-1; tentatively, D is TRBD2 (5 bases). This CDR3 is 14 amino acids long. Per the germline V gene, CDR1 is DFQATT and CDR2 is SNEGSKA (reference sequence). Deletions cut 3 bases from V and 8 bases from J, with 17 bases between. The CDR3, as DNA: TGCAGTGCTAGGTGGGAGCCAAGGGTCGATGAGCAGTTCTTC. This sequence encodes CSARWEPRVDEQFF.

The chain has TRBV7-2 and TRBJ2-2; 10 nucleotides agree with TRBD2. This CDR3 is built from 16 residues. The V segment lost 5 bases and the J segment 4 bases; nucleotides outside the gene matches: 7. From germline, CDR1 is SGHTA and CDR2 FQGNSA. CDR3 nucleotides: TGTGCCAGCAGCAAAACCGGGACTAGCGCCACCGGGGAGCTGTTTTTT. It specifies CASSKTGTSATGELFF. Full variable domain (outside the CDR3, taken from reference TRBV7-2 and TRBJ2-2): GAGVSQSPSNKVTEKGKDVELRCDPISGHTALYWYRQSLGQGLEFLIYFQGNSAPDKSGLPSDRFSAERTGGSVSTLTIQRTQQEDSAVYLCASSKTGTSATGELFFGEGSRLTVL.

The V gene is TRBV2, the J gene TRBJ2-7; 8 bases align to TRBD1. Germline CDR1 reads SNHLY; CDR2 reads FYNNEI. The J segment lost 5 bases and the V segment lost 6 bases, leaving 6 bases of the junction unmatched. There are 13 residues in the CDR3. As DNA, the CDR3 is TGTGCCAGCAGATGGGACAGGAGGCACGAGCAGTACTTC. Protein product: CASRWDRRHEQYF.

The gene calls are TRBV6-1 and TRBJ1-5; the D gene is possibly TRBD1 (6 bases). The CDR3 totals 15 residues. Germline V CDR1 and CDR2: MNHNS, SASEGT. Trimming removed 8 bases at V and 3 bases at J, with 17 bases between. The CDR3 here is CASFSGVLFNQPQHF. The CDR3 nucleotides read TGTGCCAGCTTCTCAGGGGTTCTGTTCAATCAGCCCCAGCATTTT.

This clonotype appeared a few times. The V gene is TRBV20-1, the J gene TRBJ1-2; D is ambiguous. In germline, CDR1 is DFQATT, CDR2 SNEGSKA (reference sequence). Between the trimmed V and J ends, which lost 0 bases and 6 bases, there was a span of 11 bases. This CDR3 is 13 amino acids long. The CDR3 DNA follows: TGCAGTGCTAGAGATCGGCTCCACAATGGCTACACCTTC. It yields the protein CSARDRLHNGYTF.

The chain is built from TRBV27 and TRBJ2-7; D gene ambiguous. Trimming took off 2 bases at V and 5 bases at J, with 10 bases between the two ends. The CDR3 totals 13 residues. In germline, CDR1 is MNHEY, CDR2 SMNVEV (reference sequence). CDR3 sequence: CASSLRSTHEQYF. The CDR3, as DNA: TGTGCCAGCAGTTTAAGGTCAACTCACGAGCAGTACTTC.

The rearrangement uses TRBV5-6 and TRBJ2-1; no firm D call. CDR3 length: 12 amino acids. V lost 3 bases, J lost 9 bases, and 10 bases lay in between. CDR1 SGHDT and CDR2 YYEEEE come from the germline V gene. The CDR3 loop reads CASSSLRTEQFF. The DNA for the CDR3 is TGTGCCAGCAGCTCGCTACGGACTGAGCAGTTCTTC.

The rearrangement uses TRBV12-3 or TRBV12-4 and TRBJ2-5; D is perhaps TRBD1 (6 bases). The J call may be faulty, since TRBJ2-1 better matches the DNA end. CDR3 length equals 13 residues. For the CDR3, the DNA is TGTGCCAGCAGTCCCTCACAGGGCGATGAGCAGTTCTTC. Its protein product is CASSPSQGDEQFF.

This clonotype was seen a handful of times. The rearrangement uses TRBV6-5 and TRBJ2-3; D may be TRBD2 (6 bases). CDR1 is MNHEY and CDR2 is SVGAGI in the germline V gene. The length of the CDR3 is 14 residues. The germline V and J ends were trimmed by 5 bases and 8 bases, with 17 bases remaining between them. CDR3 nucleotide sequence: TGTGCCAGCAGTCCGACTAGAGGGTTCCGTACGCAGTATTTT. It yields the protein CASSPTRGFRTQYF.